What follows are 18 T cell receptor beta chains derived from one specimen sequenced in a study of neurological immune-mediated disorders. TCRdb reanalysed the 5' RACE reads using MiXCR and keeps one entry per CDR3 protein. The sample lists roughly 88,000 distinct CDR3 sequences, around 3.5% occurring once. The sequenced material came from PBMCs. The origin of the receptors is a woman in her 50s with multiple sclerosis.

This clonotype was seen at least ten times. The chain combines TRBV10-3 with TRBJ1-1; 8 bases line up with TRBD1. The CDR3 totals 12 residues. V gave up 10 bases and J gave up 3 bases; unmatched junction bases: 4. Germline CDR1 is ENHRY and CDR2 is SYGVKD. DNA of the CDR3: TGTGCCACTGCACAGGGGGACACTGAAGCTTTCTTT. Translating it yields CATAQGDTEAFF.

This clonotype was picked up many times. V gene TRBV5-6 combines with J gene TRBJ1-2; 7 bases line up with TRBD1. Per germline, CDR1 SGHDT and CDR2 YYEEEE. The CDR3 extends over 13 amino acids. V shed 5 bases, J shed 4 bases, and the junction held 5 bases outside the gene matches. DNA for the CDR3: TGTGCCAGCAGACAGGGGTACCTCTATGGCTACACCTTC. This gives the protein CASRQGYLYGYTF. Based on the CDR3 plus reference TRBV5-6 and TRBJ1-2, the full variable domain is DAGVTQSPTHLIKTRGQQVTLRCSPKSGHDTVSWYQQALGQGPQFIFQYYEEEERQRGNFPDRFSGHQFPNYSSELNVNALLLGDSALYLCASRQGYLYGYTFGSGTRLTVV.

This clonotype was seen more than once but under ten times. This clone may be a read error of a much larger clone one base away. The chain is built from TRBV7-7 and TRBJ2-5; 7 nucleotides align to TRBD2. CDR3 length equals 14 residues. Per the germline V gene, CDR1 is SSHAT and CDR2 is FNYEAQ (reference sequence). CDR3 sequence (DNA): TGTGCTAGCAGCATCGGGACCCTGGGGGGGAACCAGTACTTC. This gives the protein CASSIGTLGGNQYF.

This clonotype has a count of ten or more. The gene calls are TRBV18 and TRBJ2-3; D remains ambiguous. The germline V and J ends were trimmed by 0 bases and 0 bases, with 10 bases remaining between them. The CDR3 is 16 amino acids. Per the germline V gene, CDR1 is KGHSH and CDR2 is LQKENI. CDR3: CASSPPNRLSTDTQYF. The CDR3 region has the DNA TGTGCCAGCTCACCACCGAACCGGCTAAGCACAGATACGCAGTATTTT.

The sample holds many counts of this clonotype. This chain links TRBV5-1 with TRBJ2-5; the D gene is possibly TRBD2 (5 bases). There are 15 residues in the CDR3. Germline CDR1 reads SGHRS; CDR2 reads YFSETQ. V was clipped by 4 bases and J by 4 bases, with 17 bases between them. The CDR3 DNA follows: TGCGCCAGCAGCGGAGGACGTGGGGTAGGAGAGACCCAGTACTTC. Its protein product is CASSGGRGVGETQYF. Looking up the rest from reference TRBV5-1 and TRBJ2-5 gives the full variable domain: KAGVTQTPRYLIKTRGQQVTLSCSPISGHRSVSWYQQTPGQGLQFLFEYFSETQRNKGNFPGRFSGRQFSNSRSEMNVSTLELGDSALYLCASSGGRGVGETQYFGPGTRLLVL.

This clonotype was observed many times. The chain employs TRBV6-5 and TRBJ2-2, with unresolved D. Trimming removed 0 bases at V and 1 base at J, with 3 bases between. Germline V gene sequence: CDR1 MNHEY, CDR2 SVGAGI. This CDR3 is 14 amino acids long. The CDR3 region is CASSYSQNTGELFF. The DNA for the CDR3 is TGTGCCAGCAGTTACTCCCAGAACACCGGGGAGCTGTTTTTT.

Regarding this clonotype: At one boundary the junction diverges from the germline segment, which might be a read error. V and J are TRBV12-3 or TRBV12-4 and TRBJ2-7; D is unclear. The CDR3 length is 12 residues. The DNA of the CDR3 is TGTGACAGCAGTAAATCTACCTACGAGCAGTACTTC. Protein product: CDSSKSTYEQYF.

This clonotype occurred many times. The rearrangement uses TRBV20-1 and TRBJ2-3; D is uncertain. V was trimmed by 4 bases and J by 0 bases, leaving 11 bases between them. The germline CDR1 and CDR2 sequences are DFQATT and SNEGSKA (reference sequence). The CDR3 is 14 amino acids. In DNA form, the CDR3 reads TGCAGTGCTATTACAGCGACTAGCACAGATACGCAGTATTTT. It specifies CSAITATSTDTQYF.

This clonotype was seen many times. This chain connects TRBV20-1 to TRBJ2-1; 12 bases map to TRBD2. The CDR3 runs to 17 residues. Looked up from germline, CDR1 is DFQATT and CDR2 is SNEGSKA (reference sequence). Trimming at V came to 3 bases and at J to 10 bases, leaving 16 bases not matched to a gene. The CDR3 protein is CSASPPGNLAGGQEQFF. For the CDR3, the DNA is TGCAGTGCTAGCCCCCCAGGGAATCTAGCGGGGGGGCAGGAGCAGTTCTTC.

This clonotype was observed many times. The CDR3 region is CASSPRRGGYEQYF. CDR3 bases: TGTGCCAGCAGCCCGAGACGGGGGGGCTACGAGCAGTACTTC. The gene calls are TRBV12-3 or TRBV12-4 and TRBJ2-7; 8 bases line up with TRBD2. CDR3 length: 14 amino acids. The V gene end was trimmed by 6 bases and the J gene end by 3 bases; junction bases not matched to a gene: 7.

This clonotype was found many times. The gene calls are TRBV20-1 and TRBJ2-2; 8 bases fit TRBD2. J gave up 4 bases and V 5 bases, and 9 bases lay outside the gene matches. From germline, CDR1 is DFQATT and CDR2 SNEGSKA (reference sequence). The CDR3 spans 15 residues. This chain's CDR3 is CSAPGTGGPTGELFF. Written as DNA, the CDR3 is TGCAGTGCTCCTGGAACGGGGGGGCCCACCGGGGAGCTGTTTTTT.

Many counts were recorded for this clonotype. The V gene is TRBV7-6, the J gene TRBJ1-5; 7 bases map to TRBD1. Germline values: CDR1 SGHVS, CDR2 FNYEAQ. The CDR3 contains 15 residues. Germline trimming cut 5 bases from V and 2 bases from J; bases unmatched to any gene: 6. This chain's CDR3 is CASSLTGARNQPQHF. For the CDR3, the DNA is TGTGCCAGCAGCCTTACAGGGGCCCGCAATCAGCCCCAGCATTTT.

This clonotype was counted many times. This sequence joins TRBV20-1 and TRBJ1-5, with no clear D. V was pared by 2 bases and J by 5 bases, with 7 bases between. The CDR3 is 12 amino acids. CDR1 is DFQATT, CDR2 SNEGSKA, per germline (reference sequence). CDR3 in DNA: TGCAGTGCTAGAAAGGGTGATCAGCCCCAGCATTTT. It yields the protein CSARKGDQPQHF.

This clonotype was seen many times. The chain carries TRBV10-3 and TRBJ2-7; 11 bases agree with TRBD1. There are 13 residues in the CDR3. V was pared by 10 bases and J by 5 bases, with 7 bases of the junction left unmatched. Germline loops: CDR1 ENHRY, CDR2 SYGVKD. The CDR3 loop is CASRDRGINEQYF. CDR3 nucleotides: TGTGCCAGCCGGGACAGGGGGATTAACGAGCAGTACTTC.

The table lists this clonotype with many counts. This chain uses TRBV15 with TRBJ2-3, with D possibly being TRBD1 (6 bases). Trimming left V 2 bases short and J 5 bases short, with 14 bases between. The CDR3 length is 15 residues. Germline CDR1 LNHNV, CDR2 YYDKDF (reference sequence). The CDR3 sequence is CATSRRKQGIDTQYF. CDR3 coding DNA: TGTGCCACCAGCAGACGAAAACAGGGAATAGATACGCAGTATTTT.

At least ten counts were recorded for this clonotype. The rearrangement uses TRBV12-3 or TRBV12-4 and TRBJ1-3, with TRBD1 as a possible D gene (6 bases). This CDR3 is built from 16 residues. Trimming removed 4 bases at V and 0 bases at J, with 13 bases between. Here the CDR3 DNA reads TGTGCCAGCAGTTCGAGGGGGGCCCCCTCTGGAAACACCATATATTTT. Translated: CASSSRGAPSGNTIYF.

This chain links TRBV5-1 with TRBJ1-3; D ambiguous. The CDR3 is made up of 13 amino acids. Trimming left V 2 bases short and J 12 bases short, with 15 bases between. Germline V CDR1 and CDR2: SGHRS, YFSETQ. This CDR3 reads CASSLQEGKNIYF. DNA of the CDR3: TGCGCCAGCAGCTTACAAGAAGGAAAAAACATATATTTT.

Many counts were recorded for this clonotype. This sequence joins TRBV20-1 and TRBJ1-4; 8 nucleotides line up with TRBD1. The V gene's germline CDR1 is DFQATT and CDR2 SNEGSKA (reference sequence). V dropped 6 bases and J dropped 8; count of bases not matched to a gene: 5. The CDR3 totals 12 residues. The CDR3 loop is CSAPGTGEKLFF. The CDR3 region has the DNA TGCAGTGCCCCCGGGACAGGAGAAAAACTGTTTTTT.